These 19 T cell receptor beta chains originate from one sample sequenced in a study of B cell selection in AIRE deficiency. Sorting defined conventional CD4 T cells as CD4+CD127+. Assay used: immunoSEQ multiplex PCR; TCRdb lists only in-frame clones, some missing. This table holds about 24,000 clones, almost 98% found once. Sequenced material: conventional CD4+ T cells sorted from PBMCs. Receptors originate from a human donor with AIRE deficiency.

The chain has TRBV27 and TRBJ2-3, with 8 positions matching TRBD1. Germline trimming cut 6 bases from V and 1 base from J; bases unmatched to any gene: 3. The CDR3 extends over 14 amino acids. CDR1 and CDR2 from the germline V gene are MNHEY and SMNVEV (reference sequence). In DNA form, the CDR3 reads TGTGCCAGCAGCTCGGACAGGGGCACAGATACGCAGTATTTT. Its protein product is CASSSDRGTDTQYF.

This clone was counted a single time. This chain uses TRBV10-3 with TRBJ1-1; TRBD1 might be the D (5 bases). The length of the CDR3 is 12 residues. CDR1 and CDR2 from the germline V gene are ENHRY and SYGVKD. Trimming stripped 6 bases from V and 8 bases from J, with 13 bases between. CDR3 nucleotides: TGTGCCATCAGCCGGGACCCCACAGAAGCTTTCTTT. Its translation is CAISRDPTEAFF.

The rearrangement uses TRBV19 and TRBJ1-5, with D unresolved. Trimming removed 6 bases at V and 5 bases at J, with 11 bases between. Per germline, CDR1 LNHDA and CDR2 SQIVND (reference sequence). The CDR3 consists of 13 residues. The CDR3 bases are TGTGCCAGTAGCCCTGGTAGTTATCAGCCCCAGCATTTT. Residues: CASSPGSYQPQHF. The variable domain in full, with the rest retrieved from reference TRBV19 and TRBJ1-5, is DGGITQSPKYLFRKEGQNVTLSCEQNLNHDAMYWYRQDPGQGLRLIYYSQIVNDFQKGDIAEGYSVSREKKESFPLTVTSAQKNPTAFYLCASSPGSYQPQHFGDGTRLSIL.

The V gene is TRBV5-1, the J gene TRBJ2-1; 14 positions agree with TRBD2. Germline values: CDR1 SGHRS, CDR2 YFSETQ. V was pared by 4 bases and J by 5 bases, with 8 bases of the junction left unmatched. CDR3 length: 17 residues. The CDR3 DNA sequence: TGCGCCAGCAGCAAAGGACTAGCGGGAGGTAATAACAATGAGCAGTTCTTC. Amino acid sequence: CASSKGLAGGNNNEQFF.

This clone has just one count. The chain couples TRBV4-1 to TRBJ2-7; no clear D gene. Germline lookup yields CDR1 MGHRA and CDR2 YSYEKL. Trimming cost V 2 bases and J 2 bases, with 7 bases left between them. The CDR3 covers 13 residues. CDR3: CASSQRVPYEQYF. CDR3 sequence (DNA): TGCGCCAGCAGCCAAAGGGTTCCCTACGAGCAGTACTTC.

V and J are TRBV27 and TRBJ1-4, with a possible D match to TRBD1 (5 bases). Trimming left V 5 bases short and J 4 bases short, with 17 bases between. Germline V CDR1 and CDR2: MNHEY, SMNVEV (reference sequence). CDR3 length: 16 residues. CDR3 region: CASSKIYRKNNEKLFF. In DNA, the CDR3 is TGTGCCAGCAGTAAAATATACAGGAAAAATAATGAAAAACTGTTTTTT. The full variable domain, its missing parts supplied by reference TRBV27 and TRBJ1-4, is EAQVTQNPRYLITVTGKKLTVTCSQNMNHEYMSWYRQDPGLGLRQIYYSMNVEVTDKGDVPEGYKVSRKEKRNFPLILESPSPNQTSLYFCASSKIYRKNNEKLFFGSGTQLSVL.

J is TRBJ1-2 and V is TRBV9; 7 nucleotides match TRBD1. The CDR3 runs 13 residues. Germline V gene sequence: CDR1 SGDLS, CDR2 YYNGEE. With 4 bases clipped from V and 5 bases from J, the junction kept 5 bases outside the gene matches. The DNA of the CDR3 is TGTGCCAGCAGCACCCAGGGGGGTTATGGCTACACCTTC. Translation: CASSTQGGYGYTF.

This chain connects TRBV6-6 to TRBJ1-3; unclear D gene. V was cut by 6 bases and J by 0 bases, with 15 bases left in between. The CDR3 extends over 16 amino acids. Germline CDR1 is MNHNY and CDR2 is SVGAGI (reference sequence). CDR3 sequence reads: CASSYTAPDSGNTIYF. The CDR3 DNA is TGTGCCAGCAGCTATACCGCCCCGGACTCTGGAAACACCATATATTTT.

The CDR3 bases are TGTGCCTGGATCTTCCCAGGGACTAGCGGGAGAGGAACCCAGTACTTC. Translating gives CAWIFPGTSGRGTQYF. The chain carries TRBV30 and TRBJ2-5, with 14 bases identical to TRBD2. With V trimmed by 4 bases and J by 8 bases, 12 bases remained unmatched. CDR3 length: 16 amino acids. The germline CDR1 and CDR2 sequences are GTSNPN and SVGIG (reference sequence).

V gene TRBV5-6 combines with J gene TRBJ1-2; weak D call: TRBD1 (6 bases). CDR1 and CDR2 (germline): SGHDT, YYEEEE. The CDR3 contains 15 residues. Trimming removed 0 bases at V and 8 bases at J, with 17 bases between. CDR3 sequence (DNA): TGTGCCAGCAGCTTGGCCGGGACACACGTCCTAGGCTACACCTTC. This sequence encodes CASSLAGTHVLGYTF.

This chain uses TRBV5-5 with TRBJ1-1, with D maybe TRBD1 (5 bases). With 6 bases removed from V and 2 bases from J, the gap between germline ends came to 17 bases. This CDR3 is 15 amino acids long. Germline-derived CDR1 and CDR2 are SGHKS and YYEKEE (reference sequence). The CDR3 sequence is CASNPTFGGNTEAFF. The DNA for the CDR3 is TGTGCCAGCAATCCGACATTCGGGGGTAACACTGAAGCTTTCTTT.

This chain links TRBV5-1 with TRBJ2-1; D gene unclear. The germline CDR1 and CDR2 sequences are SGHRS and YFSETQ. V was clipped by 1 base and J by 8 bases, with 4 bases between them. This CDR3 region has 11 residues. CDR3 protein: CASSLLDEQFF. The CDR3 region has the DNA TGCGCCAGCAGCTTGTTAGATGAGCAGTTCTTC.

The chain has TRBV5-4 and TRBJ2-3, with TRBD1 matching 7 bases. CDR1 and CDR2 (germline): SGHNT, YYREEE (reference sequence). The CDR3 totals 15 residues. Trimming cost V 4 bases and J 7 bases; bases outside gene matches: 12. CDR3 sequence (DNA): TGTGCCAGCAGCGGGACGGGACAGTCAATTCATACGCAGTATTTT. Translating gives CASSGTGQSIHTQYF.

The chain employs TRBV28 and TRBJ1-2, with 7 positions matching TRBD1. Germline values: CDR1 MDHEN, CDR2 SYDVKM. J gave up 4 bases and V 7 bases, and 12 bases lay outside the gene matches. The CDR3 length is 15 residues. DNA of the CDR3: TGTGCCAGCAAACTAACAGGGGATAATCTCTATGGCTACACCTTC. Translating it yields CASKLTGDNLYGYTF.

The chain has TRBV5-1 and TRBJ1-5, with 10 bases that match TRBD1. V lost 0 bases and J lost 5; bases outside the gene matches: 5. Germline V CDR1 and CDR2: SGHRS, YFSETQ. The CDR3 covers 16 residues. DNA of the CDR3: TGCGCCAGCAGCTTGGAGGCGACAGGGGGCGATCAGCCCCAGCATTTT. Protein sequence: CASSLEATGGDQPQHF.

This chain connects TRBV4-2 to TRBJ2-7; 9 bases fit TRBD2. The CDR3 extends over 17 amino acids. Trimming removed 1 base from V and 2 bases from J; junction bases left unmatched: 9. Germline-derived CDR1 and CDR2 are LGHNA and YNFKEQ. The CDR3 sequence: CASSQGRTAGGPYEQYF. CDR3 nucleotides: TGTGCCAGCAGCCAAGGTCGGACAGCGGGAGGTCCCTACGAGCAGTACTTC.

This sequence joins TRBV19 and TRBJ2-2; 7 bases are a match to TRBD1. J gave up 4 bases and V 5 bases, and 4 bases lay outside the gene matches. This CDR3 region has 14 residues. Per germline, CDR1 LNHDA and CDR2 SQIVND (reference sequence). This CDR3 reads CASSPTGTTGELFF. In nucleotides, the CDR3 is TGTGCCAGTAGTCCGACAGGGACCACCGGGGAGCTGTTTTTT. The full variable domain, with the rest looked up from reference TRBV19 and TRBJ2-2, is DGGITQSPKYLFRKEGQNVTLSCEQNLNHDAMYWYRQDPGQGLRLIYYSQIVNDFQKGDIAEGYSVSREKKESFPLTVTSAQKNPTAFYLCASSPTGTTGELFFGEGSRLTVL.

The chain employs TRBV12-5 and TRBJ2-2; TRBD2 agrees at 7 bases. Germline V gene lookup returns CDR1 LGHNT and CDR2 FRNRAP. CDR3 length: 14 residues. V lost 4 bases and J lost 6; bases outside the gene matches: 5. The CDR3 loop reads CASGSGTKAGELFF. As DNA, the CDR3 is TGTGCTAGTGGTTCCGGGACTAAGGCCGGGGAGCTGTTTTTT. The whole variable domain, filled in from reference TRBV12-5 and TRBJ2-2, reads DARVTQTPRHKVTEMGQEVTMRCQPILGHNTVFWYRQTMMQGLELLAYFRNRAPLDDSGMPKDRFSAEMPDATLATLKIQPSEPRDSAVYFCASGSGTKAGELFFGEGSRLTVL.

The CDR3 DNA sequence: TGTGCCAGCAGCATGGGATACTCCTACGAGCAGTACTTC. Amino acids: CASSMGYSYEQYF. The V gene is TRBV7-2, the J gene TRBJ2-7; D ambiguous. Deletions cut 5 bases from V and 0 bases from J, with 8 bases between. The V gene's germline CDR1 is SGHTA and CDR2 FQGNSA. This CDR3 has 13 residues.